This T cell receptor (beta chain) was recorded in a study of T cells in Graves' hyperthyroidism and ophthalmopathy. Among ophthalmopathy patients, the Clinical Activity Score reached at least 3, the NOSPECS grade reached at least 4, and duration remained under 3 months. Researchers barred patients who had uncontrolled infection, other autoimmune disease, pregnancy or lactation. PBMCs stemmed from under 11 ml fresh peripheral blood. Amplification targeted TCR beta CDR3 regions from RNA transcripts. Researchers ran a first-round RT-PCR on the TCR CDR3 using the HTBI primer set. A single record per CDR3 protein comes from TCRdb applying MiXCR to the multiplex PCR reads. The table has around 400,000 distinct CDR3 sequences, 13% to 15% seen once. Germline values: CDR1 MGHDK, CDR2 SYGVNS. The CDR3 length is 14 residues. V lost 3 bases, J lost 7 bases, and 9 bases stayed unmatched.

The receptor was derived from a woman aged 60-75 years with Graves' ophthalmopathy. This chain connects TRBV25-1 to TRBJ2-7; 7 positions agree with TRBD1. Sequencing used blood. The CDR3 spells CASSDFNRGWEQYF. In nucleotides, the CDR3 is TGTGCCAGCAGTGATTTCAACAGGGGCTGGGAGCAGTACTTC.